This T cell receptor beta chain is drawn from a study of blood T cell repertoires in COVID-19. Whole-study context: From the United States, Italy and Spain came samples of acute and convalescent COVID-19. PBMCs, B-cell-depleted T cells, or T cells provided the cDNA or gDNA that made up the material.

V shed 4 bases and J shed 0 bases, with 6 bases lying between them. This CDR3 region has 13 residues. In germline, CDR1 is MRHNA, CDR2 SNTAGT. To note about this clone: The same CDR3 is also encoded by other DNA sequences in this sample.

As originally analysed: Estimation of nucleated cell counts was performed using reference gene primer amplification. Method: immunoSEQ multiplex PCR; TCRdb's copy keeps in-frame clones and lacks some. The DNA gave D and trimming, while V, J and clone size come from that table. The sample holds 84,000 or so clones, around 80% seen once. The TCR sequence derives from a human donor in a cohort sampled during active COVID-19. Sequenced sample: peripheral blood. The gene calls are TRBV6-4 and TRBJ1-1; no definite D call. The CDR3 DNA follows: TGTGCCAGCAGTGTCACGGTGAACACTGAAGCTTTCTTT. This gives the protein CASSVTVNTEAFF.